This TCR beta chain comes out of a study of cytomegalovirus exposure and HLA in healthy donors. CDR3 length: 18 amino acids. The V gene lost 6 bases and the J gene lost 0 bases, with 22 bases spanning the gap. In germline, CDR1 is MNHEY, CDR2 SMNVEV (reference sequence). The primer mix had 60 Vbeta and 13 Jbeta primers. Assay: immunoSEQ multiplex PCR; the TCRdb copy retains only in-frame clones and omits some. Of 65,000 to 80,000 clones listed, under 85% are singletons. Sequencing was done on a sample of PBMCs. The V and J genes are TRBV27 and TRBJ2-3, with D unclear. This clonotype was obtained from a woman in her thirties or forties in good health and CMV-seropositive. DNA of the CDR3: TGTGCCAGCAGCCTCGCCGGTTCGTCGCGGTGGAGCACAGATACGCAGTATTTT. Its translation is CASSLAGSSRWSTDTQYF.